This TCR beta chain comes out of a study of blood T cell repertoires in COVID-19. The overall study: Specimens from acute and convalescent COVID-19 originated in the United States, Italy and Spain.

The protocol was immunoSEQ multiplex PCR, while the TCRdb copy is restricted to in-frame clones and leaves out a portion. The data contain over 100,000 clones, approximately 84% of them seen just once; the ten biggest clones take up about 10%. Trimming shortened V by 3 bases and J by 0 bases, and 5 bases separated the two germline ends. Germline V gene data show CDR1 as LNHDA and CDR2 as SQIVND (reference sequence). The CDR3 is 13 amino acids. Sequenced: peripheral blood. The rearrangement uses TRBV19 and TRBJ1-2; D call uncertain. This receptor was taken from a man aged 35 to 55 with active or convalescent COVID-19. The CDR3 sequence is CASSISANYGYTF. The DNA for the CDR3 is TGTGCCAGTAGTATCTCCGCTAACTATGGCTACACCTTC.